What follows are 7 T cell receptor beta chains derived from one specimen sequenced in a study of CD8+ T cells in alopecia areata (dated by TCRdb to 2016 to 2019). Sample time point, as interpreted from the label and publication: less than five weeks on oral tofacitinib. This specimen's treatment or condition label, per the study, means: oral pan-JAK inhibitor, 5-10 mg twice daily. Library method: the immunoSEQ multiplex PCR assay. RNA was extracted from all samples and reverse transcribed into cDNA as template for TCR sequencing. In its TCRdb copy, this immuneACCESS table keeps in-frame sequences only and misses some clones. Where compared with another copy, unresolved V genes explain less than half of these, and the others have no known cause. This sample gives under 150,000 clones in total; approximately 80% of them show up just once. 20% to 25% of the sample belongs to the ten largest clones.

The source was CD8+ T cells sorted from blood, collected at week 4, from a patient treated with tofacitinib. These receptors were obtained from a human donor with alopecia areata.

The CDR3 bases are TGTGCCACCAGCAGAGGGGCCTACGAGCAGTACTTC. Its protein product is CATSRGAYEQYF. The chain couples TRBV15 to TRBJ2-7; D ambiguous. Germline V lookup: CDR1 LNHNV, CDR2 YYDKDF (reference sequence). The CDR3 runs 12 residues. V was cut by 1 base and J by 2 bases, with 3 bases left in between.

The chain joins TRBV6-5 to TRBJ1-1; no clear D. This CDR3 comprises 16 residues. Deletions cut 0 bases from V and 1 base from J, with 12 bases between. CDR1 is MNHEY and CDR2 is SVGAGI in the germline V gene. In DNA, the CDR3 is TGTGCCAGCAGTTACTCGAACGTGGCAGGGAACACTGAAGCTTTCTTT. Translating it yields CASSYSNVAGNTEAFF.

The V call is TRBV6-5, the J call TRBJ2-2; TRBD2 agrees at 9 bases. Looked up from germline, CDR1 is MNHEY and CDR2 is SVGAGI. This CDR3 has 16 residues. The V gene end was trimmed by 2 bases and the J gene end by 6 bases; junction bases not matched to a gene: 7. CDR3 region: CASSYTVSGGAGELFF. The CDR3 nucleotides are TGTGCCAGCAGTTACACCGTTAGCGGGGGAGCCGGGGAGCTGTTTTTT.

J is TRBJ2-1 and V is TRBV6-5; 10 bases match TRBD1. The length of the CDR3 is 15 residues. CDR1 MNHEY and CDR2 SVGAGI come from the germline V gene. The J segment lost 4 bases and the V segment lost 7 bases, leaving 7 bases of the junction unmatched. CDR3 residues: CASNGGQGIYNEQFF. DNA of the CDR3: TGTGCCAGCAACGGGGGACAGGGGATTTACAATGAGCAGTTCTTC.

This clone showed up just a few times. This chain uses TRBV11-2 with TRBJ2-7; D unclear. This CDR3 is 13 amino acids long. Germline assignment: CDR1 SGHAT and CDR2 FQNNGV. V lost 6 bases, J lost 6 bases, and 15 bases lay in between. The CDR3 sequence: CASRQNDALEQYF. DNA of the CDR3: TGTGCCAGCAGACAGAATGACGCACTCGAGCAGTACTTC. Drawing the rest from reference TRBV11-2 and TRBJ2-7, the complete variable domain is EAGVAQSPRYKIIEKRQSVAFWCNPISGHATLYWYQQILGQGPKLLIQFQNNGVVDDSQLPKDRFSAERLKGVDSTLKIQPAKLEDSAVYLCASRQNDALEQYFGPGTRLTVT.

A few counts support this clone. CDR3 region: CASEAPSYNEQFF. As DNA, the CDR3 is TGTGCCAGCGAAGCGCCATCCTACAATGAGCAGTTCTTC. The V and J genes are TRBV7-9 and TRBJ2-1; D unclear. V lost 8 bases to trimming and J lost 1 base, with 9 bases between them. Germline V gene data show CDR1 as SEHNR and CDR2 as FQNEAQ (reference sequence). CDR3 length: 13 residues.

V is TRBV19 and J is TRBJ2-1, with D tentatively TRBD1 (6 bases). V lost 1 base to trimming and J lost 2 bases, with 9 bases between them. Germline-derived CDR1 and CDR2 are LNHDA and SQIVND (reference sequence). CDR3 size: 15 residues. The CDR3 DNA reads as TGTGCCAGTAGTATAGGCAGGGGTCCCTACAATGAGCAGTTCTTC. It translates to CASSIGRGPYNEQFF. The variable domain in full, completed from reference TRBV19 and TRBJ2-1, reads DGGITQSPKYLFRKEGQNVTLSCEQNLNHDAMYWYRQDPGQGLRLIYYSQIVNDFQKGDIAEGYSVSREKKESFPLTVTSAQKNPTAFYLCASSIGRGPYNEQFFGPGTRLTVL.